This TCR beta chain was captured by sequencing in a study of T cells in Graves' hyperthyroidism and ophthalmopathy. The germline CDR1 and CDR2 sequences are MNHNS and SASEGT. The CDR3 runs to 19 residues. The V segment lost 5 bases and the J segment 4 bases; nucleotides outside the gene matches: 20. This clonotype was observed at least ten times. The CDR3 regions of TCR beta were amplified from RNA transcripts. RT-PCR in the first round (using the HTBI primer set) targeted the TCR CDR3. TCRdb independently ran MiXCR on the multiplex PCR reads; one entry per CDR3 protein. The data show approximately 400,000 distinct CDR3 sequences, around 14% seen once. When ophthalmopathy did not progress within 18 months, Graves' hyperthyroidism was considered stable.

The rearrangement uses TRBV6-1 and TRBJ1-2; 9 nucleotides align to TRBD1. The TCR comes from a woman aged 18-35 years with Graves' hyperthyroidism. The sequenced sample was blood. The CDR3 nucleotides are TGTGCCAGCAGTTCCCAATTACCCACAGGGGGCAGGGACTCCTATGGCTACACCTTC. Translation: CASSSQLPTGGRDSYGYTF.